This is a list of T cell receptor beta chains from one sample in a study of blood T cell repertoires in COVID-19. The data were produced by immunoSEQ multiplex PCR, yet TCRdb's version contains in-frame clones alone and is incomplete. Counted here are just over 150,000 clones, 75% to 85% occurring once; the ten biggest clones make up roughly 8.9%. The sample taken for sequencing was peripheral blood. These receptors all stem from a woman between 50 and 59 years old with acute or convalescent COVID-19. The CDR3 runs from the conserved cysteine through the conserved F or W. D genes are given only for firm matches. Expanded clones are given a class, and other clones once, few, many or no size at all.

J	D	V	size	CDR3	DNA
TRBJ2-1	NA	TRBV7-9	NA	CASSLGTTTYNEQFF	TGTGCCAGCAGCCTAGGGACGACTACCTACAATGAGCAGTTCTTC
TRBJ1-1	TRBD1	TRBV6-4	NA	CASRGQTIEAFF	TGTGCCAGCAGGGGACAGACGATTGAAGCTTTCTTT
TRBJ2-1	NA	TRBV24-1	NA	CATLVLPGPGDEQFF	TGTGCCACCCTGGTTCTCCCGGGACCGGGGGATGAGCAGTTCTTC
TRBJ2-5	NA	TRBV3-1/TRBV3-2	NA	CASSPSPGIKETQYF	TGTGCCAGCAGCCCGAGCCCGGGAATCAAAGAGACCCAGTACTTC
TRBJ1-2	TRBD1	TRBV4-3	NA	CASSPRQGDGYTF	TGCGCCAGCAGCCCCAGACAGGGGGACGGCTACACCTTC
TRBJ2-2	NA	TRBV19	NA	CASSPRGEPNTGELFF	TGTGCCAGTAGTCCCCGCGGCGAGCCGAACACCGGGGAGCTGTTTTTT
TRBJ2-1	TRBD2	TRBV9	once	CASSATSGSIDEQFF	TGTGCCAGCAGCGCAACTAGCGGGAGTATCGATGAGCAGTTCTTC
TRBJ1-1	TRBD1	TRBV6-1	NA	CASTGTALKNTEAFF	TGTGCCAGCACCGGGACAGCTTTAAAGAACACTGAAGCTTTCTTT
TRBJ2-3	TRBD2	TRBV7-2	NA	CASSFPGTSVNGQYF	TGTGCCAGCAGCTTTCCCGGGACTAGCGTGAATGGGCAGTATTTT
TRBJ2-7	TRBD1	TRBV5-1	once	CASSITGGGGYEQYF	TGCGCCAGCAGCATAACAGGGGGAGGAGGCTACGAGCAGTACTTC
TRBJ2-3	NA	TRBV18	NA	CASSAGSHAPDTQYF	TGTGCCAGCTCCGCGGGATCCCACGCTCCAGATACGCAGTATTTT
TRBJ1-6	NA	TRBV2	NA	CASSRGYSPLHF	TGTGCCAGCAGTCGGGGTTACTCACCCCTCCACTTT
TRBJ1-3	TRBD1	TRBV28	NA	CASSQLPGTGSGNTIYF	TGTGCCAGCAGTCAACTGCCCGGGACAGGGTCTGGAAACACCATATATTTT
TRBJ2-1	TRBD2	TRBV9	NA	CASSVIPGLLNNEQFF	TGTGCCAGCAGCGTAATCCCGGGACTATTAAACAATGAGCAGTTCTTC
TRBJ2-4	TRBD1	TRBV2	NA	CASSLDRVDIQYF	TGTGCCAGCAGTCTGGACAGGGTGGACATTCAGTACTTC
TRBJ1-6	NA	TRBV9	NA	CASSATDSSYNSPLHF	TGTGCCAGCAGCGCGACGGACAGCTCCTATAATTCACCCCTCCACTTT
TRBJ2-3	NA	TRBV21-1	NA	CASSKPSSRTDTQYF	TGTGCCAGCAGCAAACCAAGCTCTCGCACAGATACGCAGTATTTT
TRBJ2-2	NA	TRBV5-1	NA	CASSRSGGNTGELFF	TGCGCCAGCAGTCGGAGCGGAGGGAACACCGGGGAGCTGTTTTTT
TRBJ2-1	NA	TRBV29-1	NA	CSVVIGSSYNEQFF	TGCAGCGTTGTTATCGGGAGCTCCTACAATGAGCAGTTCTTC
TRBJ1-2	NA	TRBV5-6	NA	CASSLAQGMLNYGYTF	TGTGCCAGCAGCTTGGCCCAGGGGATGTTAAACTATGGCTACACCTTC
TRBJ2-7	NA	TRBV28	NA	CASSVTSTKGERQYF	TGTGCCAGCAGCGTAACGTCTACTAAGGGGGAGAGGCAGTACTTC
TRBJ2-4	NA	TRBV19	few	CASNPSRAKNIQYF	TGTGCCAGTAACCCGTCTCGGGCCAAAAACATTCAGTACTTC
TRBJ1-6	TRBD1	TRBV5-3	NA	CARSLDKQGEDYNSPLHF	TGTGCCAGAAGCTTGGATAAACAGGGGGAAGACTATAATTCACCCCTCCACTTT
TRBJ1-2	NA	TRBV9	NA	CASSVSGGLRGYTF	TGTGCCAGCAGCGTAAGCGGGGGCCTTCGCGGCTACACCTTC
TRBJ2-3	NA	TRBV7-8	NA	CASSLGGTDTQYF	TGTGCCAGCAGCTTAGGCGGTACAGATACGCAGTATTTT
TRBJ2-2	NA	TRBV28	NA	CASSLNIANTGELFF	TGTGCCAGCAGTTTAAACATTGCGAACACCGGGGAGCTGTTTTTT
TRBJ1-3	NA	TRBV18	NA	CASSPFMAQEGDRNTIYF	TGTGCCAGCTCACCGTTCATGGCCCAAGAGGGAGATCGAAACACCATATATTTT
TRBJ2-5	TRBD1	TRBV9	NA	CASSVGGTGLETQYF	TGTGCCAGCAGCGTAGGGGGGACAGGGTTAGAGACCCAGTACTTC
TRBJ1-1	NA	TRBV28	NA	CASILGQLNTEAFF	TGTGCCAGCATTCTCGGACAGCTCAACACTGAAGCTTTCTTT
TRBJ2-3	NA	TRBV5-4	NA	CASSSQQGNADTQYF	TGTGCCAGCAGCTCTCAACAGGGTAACGCAGATACGCAGTATTTT
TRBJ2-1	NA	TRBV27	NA	CASSPMKSSDNNEQFF	TGTGCCAGCAGCCCAATGAAGTCTTCAGATAACAATGAACAGTTCTTC
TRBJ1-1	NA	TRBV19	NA	CASSTMSGANTEAFF	TGTGCCAGTAGTACAATGAGCGGAGCAAACACTGAAGCTTTCTTT
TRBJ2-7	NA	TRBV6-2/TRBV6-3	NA	CASSYPHSTNSYEQYF	TGTGCCAGCAGTTACCCCCACAGTACCAATTCCTACGAGCAGTACTTC
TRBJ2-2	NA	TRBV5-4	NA	CASSSSSHTGELFF	TGTGCCAGCAGCTCTAGCAGTCACACCGGGGAGCTGTTTTTT
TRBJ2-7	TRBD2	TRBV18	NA	CASSPPLAGGSHEQYF	TGTGCCAGCTCACCACCACTAGCGGGAGGCAGCCACGAGCAGTACTTC
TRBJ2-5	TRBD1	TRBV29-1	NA	CSVGGQGVETQYF	TGCAGCGTTGGTGGACAGGGGGTAGAGACCCAGTACTTC
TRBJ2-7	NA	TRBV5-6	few	CASSLIDRPYEQYF	TGTGCCAGCAGCCTGATCGACAGGCCCTACGAGCAGTACTTC
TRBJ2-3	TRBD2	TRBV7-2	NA	CASSLLAGGPGTQYF	TGTGCCAGCAGCTTATTAGCGGGAGGGCCGGGGACGCAGTATTTT
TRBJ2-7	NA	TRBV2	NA	CASSEQGVGYEQYF	TGTGCCAGCAGTGAACAGGGCGTGGGCTACGAGCAGTACTTC
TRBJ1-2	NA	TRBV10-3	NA	CAISETDPNYGYTF	TGTGCCATCAGTGAAACAGACCCTAACTATGGCTACACCTTC
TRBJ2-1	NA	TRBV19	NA	CASRSGNEQFF	TGTGCCAGTAGGTCGGGGAATGAGCAGTTCTTC
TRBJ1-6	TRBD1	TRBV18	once	CASSLGTGNSPLHF	TGTGCCAGCTCACTCGGGACAGGGAATTCACCCCTCCACTTT
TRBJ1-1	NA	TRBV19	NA	CASRVEAFF	TGTGCCAGTCGTGTTGAAGCTTTCTTT
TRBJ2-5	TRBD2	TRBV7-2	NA	CASSPKPAGGQETQYF	TGTGCCAGCAGCCCGAAGCCAGCGGGGGGGCAAGAGACCCAGTACTTC
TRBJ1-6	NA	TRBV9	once	CASSSPGHQNSPLHF	TGTGCCAGCAGCAGTCCGGGACACCAAAATTCACCCCTCCACTTT
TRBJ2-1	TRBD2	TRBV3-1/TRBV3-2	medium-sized	CASSQGSGPRNEQFF	TGTGCCAGCAGCCAAGGTAGCGGGCCCCGCAATGAGCAGTTCTTC
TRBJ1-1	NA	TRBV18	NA	CASSPRRSGDTEAFF	TGTGCCAGCTCACCAAGAAGGTCGGGGGACACTGAAGCTTTCTTT
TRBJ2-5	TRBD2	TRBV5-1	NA	CASSTRGSGETQYF	TGCGCCAGCAGCACCCGGGGTAGCGGGGAGACCCAGTACTTC
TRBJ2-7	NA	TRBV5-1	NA	CASSFTPTYEQYF	TGCGCCAGCAGCTTTACCCCTACCTACGAGCAGTACTTC
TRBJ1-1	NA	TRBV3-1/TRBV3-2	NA	CASSQGVPEAFF	TGTGCCAGCAGCCAAGGCGTACCTGAAGCTTTCTTT